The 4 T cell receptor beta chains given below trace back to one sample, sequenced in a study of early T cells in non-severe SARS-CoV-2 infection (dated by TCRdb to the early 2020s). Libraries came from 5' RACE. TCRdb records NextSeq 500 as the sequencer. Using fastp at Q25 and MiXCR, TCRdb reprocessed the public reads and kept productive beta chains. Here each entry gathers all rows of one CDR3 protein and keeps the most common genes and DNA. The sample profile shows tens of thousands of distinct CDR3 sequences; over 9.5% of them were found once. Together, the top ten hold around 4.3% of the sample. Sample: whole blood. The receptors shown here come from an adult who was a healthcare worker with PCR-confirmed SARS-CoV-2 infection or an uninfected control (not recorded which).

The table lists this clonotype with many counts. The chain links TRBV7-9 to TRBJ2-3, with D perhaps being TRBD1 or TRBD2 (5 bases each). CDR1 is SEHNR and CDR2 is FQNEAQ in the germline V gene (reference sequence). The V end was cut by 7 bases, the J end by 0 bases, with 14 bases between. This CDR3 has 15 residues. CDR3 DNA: TGTGCCAGCACCCACCCGGGGCGTAGCACAGATACGCAGTATTTT. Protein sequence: CASTHPGRSTDTQYF.

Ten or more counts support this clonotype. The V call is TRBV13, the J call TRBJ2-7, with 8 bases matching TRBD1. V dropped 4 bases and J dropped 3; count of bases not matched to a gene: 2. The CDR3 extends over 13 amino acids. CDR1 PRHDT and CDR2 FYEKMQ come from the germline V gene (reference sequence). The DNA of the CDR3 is TGTGCCAGCAGCTCCGACAGGGGCTACGAGCAGTACTTC. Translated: CASSSDRGYEQYF.

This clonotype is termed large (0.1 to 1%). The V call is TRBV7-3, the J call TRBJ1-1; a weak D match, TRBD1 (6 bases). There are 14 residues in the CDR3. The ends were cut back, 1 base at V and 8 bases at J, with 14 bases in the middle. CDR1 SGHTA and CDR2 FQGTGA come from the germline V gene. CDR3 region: CASSLMGGPNEAFF. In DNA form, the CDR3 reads TGTGCCAGCAGCTTAATGGGGGGCCCCAACGAAGCTTTCTTT.

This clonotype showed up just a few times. DNA of the CDR3: TGCGCCAGCAGCTTGGCAGTAGGCGAACGGACCCAGTACTTC. It specifies CASSLAVGERTQYF. This sequence joins TRBV5-1 and TRBJ2-5; unclear D gene. This CDR3 comprises 14 residues. Germline CDR1 SGHRS, CDR2 YFSETQ. Between the trimmed V and J ends, which lost 0 bases and 7 bases, there was a span of 13 bases. Together with reference TRBV5-1 and TRBJ2-5, the CDR3 gives the full variable domain: KAGVTQTPRYLIKTRGQQVTLSCSPISGHRSVSWYQQTPGQGLQFLFEYFSETQRNKGNFPGRFSGRQFSNSRSEMNVSTLELGDSALYLCASSLAVGERTQYFGPGTRLLVL.